A single sample gave rise to the 9 T cell receptor beta chains below, sequenced in a study of T cell responses to AZD1222 COVID-19 vaccine. Sequencing was performed with immunoSEQ multiplex PCR; in TCRdb, only in-frame clones are kept and a portion is missing. The sample holds some 150,000 clones, around 84% seen once. The sample was peripheral blood, taken 28 days after the second AZD1222 dose. Every receptor here comes from an adult who received the AZD1222 COVID-19 vaccine.

Here the CDR3 DNA reads TGTGCCAGCAGCCAGCTCACAGGGGCTATATGGGATGGCTACACCTTC. Protein product: CASSQLTGAIWDGYTF. V and J are TRBV14 and TRBJ1-2, with 7 bases matching TRBD1. The ends lost 3 bases at V and 6 bases at J; junction bases unmatched: 13. CDR3 size: 16 residues. CDR1 and CDR2 from the germline V gene are SGHDN and FVKESK.

The rearrangement joins TRBV7-8 to TRBJ2-7, with D possibly matching TRBD2 (6 bases). CDR1 is SGHVS and CDR2 is FQNEAQ in the germline V gene. The V end lost 5 bases, the J end lost 5 bases, and 13 bases lay between the germline ends. This CDR3 comprises 13 residues. CDR3 in amino acids: CASSLELAHEQYF. CDR3 DNA sequence: TGTGCCAGCAGCCTAGAGCTAGCGCACGAGCAGTACTTC. The full variable domain, its missing parts supplied by reference TRBV7-8 and TRBJ2-7, is GAGVSQSPRYKVAKRGQDVALRCDPISGHVSLFWYQQALGQGPEFLTYFQNEAQLDKSGLPSDRFFAERPEGSVSTLKIQRTQQEDSAVYLCASSLELAHEQYFGPGTRLTVT.

J is TRBJ1-5 and V is TRBV10-3; D not certain. CDR1 ENHRY and CDR2 SYGVKD come from the germline V gene. The CDR3 is 12 residues long. Trimming shortened V by 3 bases and J by 6 bases, and 6 bases separated the two germline ends. The CDR3: CAISDSGQPQHF. In DNA, the CDR3 is TGTGCCATCAGTGATTCGGGTCAGCCCCAGCATTTT.

CDR3 nucleotides: TGCAGCGTTGCGGAGAGGTTGGGCACCGGGGAGCTGTTTTTT. Translated: CSVAERLGTGELFF. The V call is TRBV29-1, the J call TRBJ2-2; D uncertain. The CDR3 runs to 14 residues. Germline V gene lookup returns CDR1 SQVTM and CDR2 ANQGSEA. V shed 4 bases and J shed 4 bases, with 13 bases lying between them.

This chain joins TRBV19 and TRBJ2-1; D perhaps matches TRBD1 (7 bases). This CDR3 is 12 amino acids long. V was trimmed by 8 bases and J by 12 bases, leaving 17 bases between them. CDR1 is LNHDA, CDR2 SQIVND, per germline (reference sequence). The DNA for the CDR3 is TGTGCCAGTGGCCAGGGGGGCAAAGGGCAGTTCTTC. It yields the protein CASGQGGKGQFF.

The V and J genes are TRBV30 and TRBJ2-7; 9 bases align to TRBD2. V lost 4 bases to trimming and J lost 4 bases; unmatched junction nucleotides: 14. This CDR3 has 16 residues. The germline CDR1 and CDR2 sequences are GTSNPN and SVGIG (reference sequence). CDR3 nucleotides: TGTGCCTGGAACGTAGCGGGAGCCCCTCAACGTTACGAGCAGTACTTC. Amino acids: CAWNVAGAPQRYEQYF.

V usage is TRBV7-9 and J usage is TRBJ1-1; D is unresolved. The germline V and J ends were trimmed by 5 bases and 5 bases, with 9 bases remaining between them. The CDR3 runs to 12 residues. Germline V gives CDR1 SEHNR, CDR2 FQNEAQ (reference sequence). CDR3 sequence reads: CASSPRGTEAFF. The CDR3 DNA reads TGTGCCAGCAGCCCCCGGGGAACTGAAGCTTTCTTT.

The chain couples TRBV9 to TRBJ1-2, with a possible D match to TRBD1 (5 bases). V gave up 3 bases and J gave up 8 bases, with 17 bases separating them. This CDR3 comprises 14 residues. Germline values: CDR1 SGDLS, CDR2 YYNGEE. The CDR3 DNA reads as TGTGCCAGCAGCGACCCGCTTGGGTCAGGGGGCTACACCTTC. Its protein is CASSDPLGSGGYTF.

In its sample, this clone was seen once. J is TRBJ2-7 and V is TRBV6-5; D may be TRBD2 (5 bases). V lost 0 bases and J lost 4, with 7 bases in between. Germline V gene data show CDR1 as MNHEY and CDR2 as SVGAGI. This CDR3 is 13 amino acids long. DNA of the CDR3: TGTGCCAGCAGTTACTCGAGGGAGTACGAGCAGTACTTC. This translates into CASSYSREYEQYF.